Listed below are T cell receptor beta chains from one sample, sequenced in a study of response to subunit inactivated influenza vaccine. TCRdb fed the RT-PCR reads into MiXCR, producing one record per CDR3 protein. The sample shows about 480,000 distinct CDR3 sequences, under 15% of them seen only once. The material sequenced was PBMCs from blood, taken roughly 6 weeks after vaccination. The receptor set was obtained from a man over 45 who received an inactivated influenza vaccine. CDR3s include the opening cysteine and the closing phenylalanine or tryptophan. D genes are given only for firm matches. Some rows have no size entry. The others give once, few or many, or a class for an expanded clone.

j_gene | v_gene | d_gene | abundance | CDR3aa | CDR3nt
TRBJ2-5 | TRBV7-8 | TRBD2 | few | CASSLAWRGGRETQYF | TGTGCCAGCAGCTTAGCTTGGCGGGGGGGCCGAGAGACCCAGTACTTC
TRBJ2-5 | TRBV29-1 | - | many | CSVDPSRGAPETQYF | TGCAGCGTCGACCCCTCCCGGGGAGCTCCAGAGACCCAGTACTTC
TRBJ2-3 | TRBV5-1 | - | - | CASSFSSRRTDTQYF | TGCGCCAGCAGCTTCTCGAGTCGACGCACAGATACGCAGTATTTT
TRBJ2-1 | TRBV6-1 | - | - | CASSEERPTQRRGNEQFF | TGTGCCAGCAGTGAAGAGAGGCCTACCCAGCGCCGCGGCAATGAGCAGTTCTTC
TRBJ1-6 | TRBV5-5 | - | few | CASSPDLYNSPLHF | TGTGCCAGCAGCCCGGATCTCTATAATTCACCCCTCCACTTT
TRBJ2-7 | TRBV28 | TRBD2 | - | CASRLAGRSTYEQYF | TGTGCCAGCAGACTAGCGGGTCGATCGACCTACGAGCAGTACTTC
TRBJ1-5 | TRBV24-1 | - | few | CATSDTTGSNQPQHF | TGTGCCACCAGTGACACCACAGGGAGCAATCAGCCCCAGCATTTT
TRBJ2-6 | TRBV27 | TRBD1 | - | CASSSSAGGHGANVLTF | TGTGCCAGCAGTTCATCGGCAGGGGGACATGGGGCCAACGTCCTGACTTTC
TRBJ1-1 | TRBV19 | - | few | CASSSQVWVTEAFF | TGTGCCAGTAGTTCGCAAGTCTGGGTCACTGAAGCTTTCTTT
TRBJ2-1 | TRBV7-9 | TRBD1 | - | CASSLVGTGGDEQFF | TGTGCCAGCAGCTTAGTCGGGACAGGTGGGGATGAGCAGTTCTTC
TRBJ2-6 | TRBV21-1 | - | - | CASSTGTESSGANVLTF | TGTGCCAGCAGCACGGGGACAGAGAGCTCTGGGGCCAACGTCCTGACTTTC
TRBJ1-4 | TRBV7-6 | - | few | CASSLSVATNEKLFF | TGTGCCAGCAGCTTGTCAGTTGCAACTAATGAAAAACTGTTTTTT
TRBJ2-7 | TRBV29-1 | - | few | CSVEQRQGIGLEQYF | TGCAGCGTTGAACAGAGACAGGGAATAGGACTAGAGCAGTACTTC
TRBJ1-2 | TRBV12-3/TRBV12-4 | - | - | CASSLGLRGQGTGGYTF | TGTGCCAGCAGTTTAGGACTCAGGGGCCAGGGAACTGGGGGCTACACCTTC
TRBJ2-3 | TRBV4-2 | - | few | CASSQGERGTDTQYF | TGTGCCAGCAGCCAAGGGGAAAGGGGCACAGATACGCAGTATTTT
TRBJ2-1 | TRBV14 | - | many | CASSQLNEQFF | TGTGCCAGCAGCCAACTCAATGAGCAGTTCTTC
TRBJ2-5 | TRBV6-2/TRBV6-3 | TRBD2 | - | CASSYGLVRETQYF | TGTGCCAGCAGTTACGGACTAGTTCGAGAGACCCAGTACTTC
TRBJ1-1 | TRBV12-3/TRBV12-4 | - | many | CASSPGHQNTEAFF | TGTGCCAGCAGCCCGGGACACCAGAACACTGAAGCTTTCTTT
TRBJ2-5 | TRBV24-1 | - | few | CATSDSGAVETQYF | TGTGCCACCAGTGATTCAGGGGCGGTGGAGACCCAGTACTTC
TRBJ2-7 | TRBV12-3/TRBV12-4 | - | many | CASSLARDEQYF | TGTGCCAGCAGTTTAGCTCGGGACGAGCAGTACTTC
TRBJ2-7 | TRBV18 | TRBD1 | few | CASSPVTGRYEQYF | TGTGCCAGCTCACCGGTGACAGGGCGGTACGAGCAGTACTTC
TRBJ1-2 | TRBV7-2 | - | - | CASSLVVWGPGYTF | TGTGCCAGCAGCTTAGTGGTCTGGGGGCCTGGCTACACCTTC
TRBJ2-2 | TRBV6-5 | TRBD2 | few | CASSYTPSGRVSGELFF | TGTGCCAGCAGTTACACTCCTAGCGGGAGGGTTTCTGGGGAGCTGTTTTTT
TRBJ2-7 | TRBV7-2 | - | few | CASSRARVVEQYF | TGTGCCAGCAGCAGAGCCCGGGTTGTCGAGCAGTACTTC
TRBJ2-1 | TRBV3-1 | - | few | CASSPDGGVRHNEQFF | TGTGCCAGCAGCCCCGACGGGGGTGTTAGGCACAATGAGCAGTTCTTC
TRBJ1-1 | TRBV20-1 | - | - | CSAVRGANTEAVF | TGCAGTGCTGTTCGGGGAGCGAACACTGAAGCTGTCTTT
TRBJ2-4 | TRBV20-1 | - | - | CSARDPRGIQYF | TGCAGTGCTAGAGATCCCCGTGGCATTCAGTACTTC
TRBJ2-4 | TRBV12-3/TRBV12-4 | TRBD2 | - | CASSPSGREYKNIQYF | TGTGCCAGCAGTCCTTCGGGGCGGGAGTACAAAAACATTCAGTACTTC
TRBJ2-5 | TRBV7-4 | TRBD2 | few | CASSLRAGGPQETQYF | TGTGCCAGCAGCCTAAGAGCGGGGGGCCCTCAAGAGACCCAGTACTTC
TRBJ2-3 | TRBV4-3 | - | few | CASSPRGQQLTDTQYF | TGCGCCAGCAGCCCCCGCGGACAGCAGCTCACAGATACGCAGTATTTT
TRBJ2-3 | TRBV20-1 | - | - | CSARDQGSTDTQYF | TGCAGTGCTAGAGATCAAGGGTCTACAGATACGCAGTATTTT
TRBJ2-1 | TRBV30 | - | - | CAWSPREGQFF | TGTGCCTGGAGCCCGAGAGAGGGGCAGTTCTTC
TRBJ2-5 | TRBV29-1 | TRBD1 | - | CSVDRGSETQYF | TGCAGCGTGGACAGGGGGTCGGAGACCCAGTACTTC
TRBJ2-7 | TRBV27 | TRBD1 | many | CATRGGQGAYEQYF | TGTGCCACCCGAGGGGGACAGGGGGCCTACGAGCAGTACTTC
TRBJ2-6 | TRBV4-1 | - | few | CASSQEFPRTATSPGANVLTF | TGCGCCAGCAGCCAAGAATTCCCCAGGACAGCCACTTCTCCCGGGGCCAACGTCCTGACTTTC
TRBJ2-3 | TRBV24-1 | TRBD1 | many | CATSERGTANTDTQYF | TGTGCCACCAGTGAGAGAGGGACAGCAAACACAGATACGCAGTATTTT
TRBJ2-5 | TRBV3-1 | - | many | CASSPERGGQYF | TGTGCCAGCAGCCCAGAACGAGGCGGCCAGTACTTC
TRBJ2-1 | TRBV7-8 | - | few | CASTNAGGILGNEQFF | TGTGCCAGCACCAACGCCGGGGGAATCCTAGGGAATGAGCAGTTCTTC